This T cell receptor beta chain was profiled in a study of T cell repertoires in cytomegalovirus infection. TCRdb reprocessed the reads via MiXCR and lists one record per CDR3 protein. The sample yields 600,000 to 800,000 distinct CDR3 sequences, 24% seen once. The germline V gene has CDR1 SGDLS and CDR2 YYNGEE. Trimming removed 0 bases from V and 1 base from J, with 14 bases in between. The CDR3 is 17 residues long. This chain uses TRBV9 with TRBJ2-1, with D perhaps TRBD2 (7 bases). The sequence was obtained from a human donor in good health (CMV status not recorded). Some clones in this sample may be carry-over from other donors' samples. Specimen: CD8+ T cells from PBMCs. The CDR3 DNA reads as TGTGCCAGCAGCGTAGGTGGGGGGGCCGGATCCTACAATGAGCAGTTCTTC. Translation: CASSVGGGAGSYNEQFF.